This TCR beta chain was recorded in a study of cytomegalovirus exposure and HLA in healthy donors. Study results and limitations: The authors reported that TCR beta sequences could predict HLA-A and HLA-B alleles. These predictions were accurate for most subjects in the first cohort. The listing of fewer than 200 TCR beta chains classed them as cytomegalovirus-associated.

Details on this clone: The antigen remains undetermined.

Per the germline V gene, CDR1 is SGHTA and CDR2 is FQGNSA. J gave up 0 bases and V 6 bases, and 7 bases lay outside the gene matches. The CDR3 totals 16 residues. Primers included in the PCR were 60 Vbeta and 13 Jbeta primers. TCRdb's table, derived via immunoSEQ multiplex PCR, lists solely in-frame clones and lacks some. Of some 200,000 clones in the sample, over 75% were seen once. The sample was PBMCs. This TCR was recovered from a girl less than two years old in good health and CMV-seronegative. The rearrangement joins TRBV7-2 to TRBJ2-3, with TRBD2 matching over 9 bases. DNA of the CDR3: TGTGCCAGCAGAGACAGACTAGCGGCTAGCACAGATACGCAGTATTTT. Its translation is CASRDRLAASTDTQYF.